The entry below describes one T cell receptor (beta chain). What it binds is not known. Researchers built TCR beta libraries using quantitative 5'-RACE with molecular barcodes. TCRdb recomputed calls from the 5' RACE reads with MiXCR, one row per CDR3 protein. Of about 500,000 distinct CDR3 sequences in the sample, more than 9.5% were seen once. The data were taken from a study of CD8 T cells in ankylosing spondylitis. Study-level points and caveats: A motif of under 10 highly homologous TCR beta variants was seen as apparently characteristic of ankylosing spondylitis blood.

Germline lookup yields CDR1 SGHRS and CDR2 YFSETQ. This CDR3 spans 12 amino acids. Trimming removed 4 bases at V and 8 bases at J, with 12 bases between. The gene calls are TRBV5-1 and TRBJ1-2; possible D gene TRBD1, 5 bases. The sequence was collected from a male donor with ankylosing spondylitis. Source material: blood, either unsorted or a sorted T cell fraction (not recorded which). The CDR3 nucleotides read TGCGCCAGCAGCCCGGGGGGGTTCGGCTACACCTTC. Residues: CASSPGGFGYTF.